This entry lists 19 T cell receptor beta chains sequenced from one sample in a study of blood T cell repertoires in COVID-19. Measured with immunoSEQ multiplex PCR; TCRdb has only the in-frame clones, and not every one. The sample yields 210,000 or so clones, around nine tenths seen once. The specimen sequenced was peripheral blood. The receptors were gathered from a woman aged 18-35 years who had recovered from COVID-19.

This chain connects TRBV2 to TRBJ1-3, with 7 bases that match TRBD1. The CDR3 spans 16 residues. CDR1 and CDR2 from the germline V gene are SNHLY and FYNNEI. J gave up 8 bases and V 4 bases, and 14 bases lay outside the gene matches. As DNA, the CDR3 is TGTGCCAGCAGTGCGCATCTGACAGGGCCTATGGACACCATATATTTT. As protein: CASSAHLTGPMDTIYF.

This clone was detected once. The chain combines TRBV6-2 or TRBV6-3 with TRBJ2-4, with D hard to call. The CDR3 has 15 amino acids. Germline V gene data show CDR1 as MNHEY and CDR2 as SVGEGT. Trimming took off 4 bases at V and 0 bases at J, with 10 bases between the two ends. The CDR3 spells CASSSFPLAKNIQYF. The CDR3 DNA follows: TGTGCCAGCAGTTCCTTTCCTCTAGCCAAAAACATTCAGTACTTC.

This chain links TRBV5-6 with TRBJ1-1; TRBD1 is a possible D gene (5 bases). This CDR3 region has 14 residues. V was shortened by 4 bases and J by 5 bases, with 15 bases between the two germline ends. Germline lookup yields CDR1 SGHDT and CDR2 YYEEEE. CDR3 sequence (DNA): TGTGCCAGCAGCGTCCCCCTGGAGGGGACTGAAGCTTTCTTT. This encodes CASSVPLEGTEAFF.

A single count supports this clone. Mismatch with germline at one junction end may stem from a read error. The genes are TRBV30 and TRBJ1-1, with 9 nucleotides matching TRBD1. The CDR3 length is 12 residues. The germline CDR1 and CDR2 sequences are GTSNPN and SVGIG (reference sequence). For the CDR3, the DNA is TGTGCCTGGAGTCTCTTCCGGGACAGGGTTTTTTTT. Amino acid sequence: CAWSLFRDRVFF.

The J gene is TRBJ2-7, the V gene TRBV4-1; D gene uncertain. The V end was cut by 1 base, the J end by 2 bases, with 6 bases between. This CDR3 region has 13 residues. Germline V gives CDR1 MGHRA, CDR2 YSYEKL. The CDR3 here is CASSQAPTYEQYF. CDR3 nucleotides: TGCGCCAGCAGCCAAGCCCCTACCTACGAGCAGTACTTC.

This clone came up a few times. This chain connects TRBV7-2 to TRBJ1-6; no firm D call. The V and J ends lost 1 base and 5 bases respectively, with 12 bases between them. The germline V gene encodes CDR1 SGHTA and CDR2 FQGNSA. This CDR3 comprises 16 residues. For the CDR3, the DNA is TGTGCCAGCAGCTTAGTTGTGGCACCCCATAATTCACCCCTCCACTTT. Translating gives CASSLVVAPHNSPLHF.

The gene calls are TRBV19 and TRBJ1-5; D remains ambiguous. The CDR3 sequence is 13 residues long. V lost 11 bases and J lost 0, with 11 bases in between. Germline V lookup: CDR1 LNHDA, CDR2 SQIVND (reference sequence). In DNA form, the CDR3 reads TGTGCCCTATCCGGCGGTAGCAATCAGCCCCAGCATTTT. Its protein product is CALSGGSNQPQHF.

V gene TRBV30 combines with J gene TRBJ2-2; D is undetermined. Germline loops: CDR1 GTSNPN, CDR2 SVGIG (reference sequence). The ends were cut back, 4 bases at V and 6 bases at J, with 6 bases in the middle. CDR3 length: 11 residues. DNA for the CDR3: TGTGCCTGGATCCGGGCCGGGGAGCTGTTTTTT. Translating it yields CAWIRAGELFF.

The rearrangement links TRBV6-5 to TRBJ1-3; the D is unclear. This CDR3 region has 13 residues. The V gene's germline CDR1 is MNHEY and CDR2 SVGAGI. Between the trimmed V and J ends, which lost 7 bases and 0 bases, there was a span of 7 bases. Here the CDR3 reads CASKDISGNTIYF. DNA for the CDR3: TGTGCCAGCAAAGACATCTCTGGAAACACCATATATTTT.

The table lists this clone with a few counts. The rearrangement links TRBV21-1 to TRBJ2-7; TRBD1, the D gene given by the table, was not confirmed from the DNA. TRBV21-1 is a pseudogene segment. This CDR3 comprises 15 residues. The CDR3, as DNA: TGTGCCAGCAGCAAAGCGCGGCAGGGGGTTTACGAGCAGTACTTC. Amino acids: CASSKARQGVYEQYF.

In this sample, this clone turned up a few times. The chain joins TRBV11-2 to TRBJ2-1; D is perhaps TRBD2 (5 bases). CDR1 and CDR2 (germline): SGHAT, FQNNGV. This CDR3 has 18 residues. V lost 4 bases and J 5 bases, leaving 24 bases between the germline ends. CDR3 region: CASSSLYWRGLVDNEQFF. CDR3 bases: TGTGCCAGCAGCTCACTTTATTGGAGAGGGTTAGTGGACAATGAGCAGTTCTTC.

The chain joins TRBV19 to TRBJ2-2; 8 bases line up with TRBD1. Germline-derived CDR1 and CDR2 are LNHDA and SQIVND (reference sequence). The CDR3 length is 15 residues. V was clipped by 1 base and J by 4 bases; unmatched bases: 2. The CDR3 region has the DNA TGTGCCAGTAGTATAGTACAGGGGGGCACCGGGGAGCTGTTTTTT. Amino acids: CASSIVQGGTGELFF. Variable domain in full (rest from reference TRBV19 and TRBJ2-2): DGGITQSPKYLFRKEGQNVTLSCEQNLNHDAMYWYRQDPGQGLRLIYYSQIVNDFQKGDIAEGYSVSREKKESFPLTVTSAQKNPTAFYLCASSIVQGGTGELFFGEGSRLTVL.

The CDR3 sequence: CASSLGFAQGVYGYTF. In nucleotides, the CDR3 is TGTGCCAGCAGCTTAGGGTTTGCGCAAGGGGTCTATGGCTACACCTTC. The chain links TRBV7-2 to TRBJ1-2; TRBD1 might be the D (5 bases). Germline assignment: CDR1 SGHTA and CDR2 FQGNSA. V dropped 1 base and J dropped 4 bases, with 16 bases sitting between them. This CDR3 has 16 amino acids.

The chain is built from TRBV25-1 and TRBJ1-1; tentative D call: TRBD1 (6 bases). This CDR3 spans 13 amino acids. Germline V gene lookup returns CDR1 MGHDK and CDR2 SYGVNS. The V end was cut by 9 bases, the J end by 1 base, with 12 bases between. CDR3 bases: TGTGCCAGTACCGGGGGGGCGAACACTGAAGCTTTCTTT. Residues: CASTGGANTEAFF. The full variable domain, with the rest looked up from reference TRBV25-1 and TRBJ1-1, is EADIYQTPRYLVIGTGKKITLECSQTMGHDKMYWYQQDPGMELHLIHYSYGVNSTEKGDLSSESTVSRIRTEHFPLTLESARPSHTSQYLCASTGGANTEAFFGQGTRLTVV.

The J gene is TRBJ1-2, the V gene TRBV18, with a possible D match to TRBD1 (6 bases). Germline CDR1 is KGHSH and CDR2 is LQKENI. This CDR3 has 14 residues. V was clipped by 3 bases and J by 3 bases, with 11 bases between them. The CDR3 coding sequence is TGTGCCAGCTCACCTCTGGGGGCGGACTATGGCTACACCTTC. Its translation: CASSPLGADYGYTF.

The chain employs TRBV29-1 and TRBJ1-1; unclear D gene. This CDR3 spans 11 amino acids. V was trimmed by 6 bases and J by 1 base, leaving 6 bases between them. CDR1 is SQVTM, CDR2 ANQGSEA, per germline. This CDR3 reads CSVNKNTEAFF. The CDR3 coding sequence is TGCAGCGTGAACAAGAACACTGAAGCTTTCTTT.

This rearrangement joins TRBV9 to TRBJ2-4; 16 nucleotides line up with TRBD2. The ends lost 3 bases at V and 0 bases at J; junction bases unmatched: 3. Germline V gene lookup returns CDR1 SGDLS and CDR2 YYNGEE. This CDR3 is 18 amino acids long. The CDR3 DNA follows: TGTGCCAGCAGCGCCGGGACTAGCGGGAGGGTAGCCAAAAACATTCAGTACTTC. Translating it yields CASSAGTSGRVAKNIQYF.

This clone was seen only once. The chain recombines TRBV27 with TRBJ2-1, with TRBD2 as a possible D gene (6 bases). The CDR3 totals 16 residues. Germline CDR1 reads MNHEY; CDR2 reads SMNVEV (reference sequence). Deletions cut 6 bases from V and 0 bases from J, with 15 bases between. CDR3 loop: CASSPPGGFSYNEQFF. DNA of the CDR3: TGTGCCAGCAGCCCACCCGGGGGTTTCTCCTACAATGAGCAGTTCTTC.

J is TRBJ2-3 and V is TRBV27, with TRBD2 matching 7 bases. Germline trimming cut 3 bases from V and 2 bases from J; bases unmatched to any gene: 11. The CDR3 covers 17 residues. Germline V gene lookup returns CDR1 MNHEY and CDR2 SMNVEV (reference sequence). Here the CDR3 DNA reads TGTGCCAGCAGTTTTCTAACTAGCGAGACCGTCACAGATACGCAGTATTTT. It codes for CASSFLTSETVTDTQYF.